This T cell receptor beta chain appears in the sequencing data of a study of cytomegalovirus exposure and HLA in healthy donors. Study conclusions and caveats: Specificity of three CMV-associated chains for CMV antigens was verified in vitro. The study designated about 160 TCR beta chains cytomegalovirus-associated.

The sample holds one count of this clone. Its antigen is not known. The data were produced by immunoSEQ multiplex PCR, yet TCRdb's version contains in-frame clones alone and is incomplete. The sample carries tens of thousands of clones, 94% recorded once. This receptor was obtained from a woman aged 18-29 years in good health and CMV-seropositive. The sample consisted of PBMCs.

In DNA, the CDR3 is TGTGCCATCAGTGAGTCTGACGGCAAAGGACTTTATGGCTACACCTTC. Amino acids: CAISESDGKGLYGYTF. This rearrangement joins TRBV10-3 to TRBJ1-2, with unresolved D. This CDR3 has 16 amino acids. Germline V gene lookup returns CDR1 ENHRY and CDR2 SYGVKD. Trimming pared 0 bases from V and 5 bases from J, leaving 16 bases between.